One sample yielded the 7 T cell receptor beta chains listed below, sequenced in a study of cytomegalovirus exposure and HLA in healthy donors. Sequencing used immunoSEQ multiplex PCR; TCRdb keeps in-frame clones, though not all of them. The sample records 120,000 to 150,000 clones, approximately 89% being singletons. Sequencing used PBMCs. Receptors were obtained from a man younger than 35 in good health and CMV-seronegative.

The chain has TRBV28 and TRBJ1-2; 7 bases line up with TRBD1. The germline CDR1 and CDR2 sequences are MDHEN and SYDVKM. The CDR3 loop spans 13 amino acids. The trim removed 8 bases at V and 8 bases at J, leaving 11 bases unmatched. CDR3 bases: TGTGCCAGCCGCCGGGACAGTTCGAGGGGCTACACCTTC. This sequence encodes CASRRDSSRGYTF.

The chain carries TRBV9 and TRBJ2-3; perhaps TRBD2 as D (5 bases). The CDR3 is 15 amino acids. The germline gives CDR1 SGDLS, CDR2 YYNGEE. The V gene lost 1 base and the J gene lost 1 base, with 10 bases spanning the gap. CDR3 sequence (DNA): TGTGCCAGCAGCGTATCCCAACTAGGCACAGATACGCAGTATTTT. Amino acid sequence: CASSVSQLGTDTQYF.

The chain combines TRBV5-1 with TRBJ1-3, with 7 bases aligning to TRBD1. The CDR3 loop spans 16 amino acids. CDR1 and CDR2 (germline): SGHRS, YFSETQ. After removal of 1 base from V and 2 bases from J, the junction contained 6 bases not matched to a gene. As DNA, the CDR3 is TGCGCCAGCAGCTTGCGACCTCAGGGGGCTGGAAACACCATATATTTT. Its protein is CASSLRPQGAGNTIYF.

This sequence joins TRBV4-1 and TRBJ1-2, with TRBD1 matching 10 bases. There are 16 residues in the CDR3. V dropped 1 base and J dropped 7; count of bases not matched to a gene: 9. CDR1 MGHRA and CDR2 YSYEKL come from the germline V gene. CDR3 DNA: TGCGCCAGCAGCCAAGGGGGGGGACAGGGGAATTTTGGCTACACCTTC. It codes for CASSQGGGQGNFGYTF.

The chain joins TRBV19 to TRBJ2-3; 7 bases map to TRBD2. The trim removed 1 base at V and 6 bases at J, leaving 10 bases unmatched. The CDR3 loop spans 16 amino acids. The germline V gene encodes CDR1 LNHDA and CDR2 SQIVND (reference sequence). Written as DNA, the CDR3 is TGTGCCAGTAGTATAGGTGACGTCGGGAGGTGGGATACGCAGTATTTT. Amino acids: CASSIGDVGRWDTQYF.

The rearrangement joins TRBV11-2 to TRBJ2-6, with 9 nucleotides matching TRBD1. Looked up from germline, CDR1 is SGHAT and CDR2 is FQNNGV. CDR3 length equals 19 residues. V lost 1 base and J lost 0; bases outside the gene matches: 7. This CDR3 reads CASSLVPGQGFSGANVLTF. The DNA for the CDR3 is TGTGCCAGCAGCTTAGTTCCGGGACAGGGATTCTCTGGGGCCAACGTCCTGACTTTC.

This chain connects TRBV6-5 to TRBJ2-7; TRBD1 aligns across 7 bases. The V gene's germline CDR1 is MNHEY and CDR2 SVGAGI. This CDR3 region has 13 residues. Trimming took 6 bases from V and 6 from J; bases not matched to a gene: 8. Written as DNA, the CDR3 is TGTGCCAGCAGGGACAGGTTTCAGGGCGAGCAGTACGTC. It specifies CASRDRFQGEQYV.